Listed below are T cell receptor beta chains from one sample, sequenced in a study of cytomegalovirus exposure and HLA in healthy donors. Sequencing used immunoSEQ multiplex PCR; TCRdb keeps in-frame clones, though not all of them. The data show about 160,000 clones, approximately 80% seen once. What was sequenced was PBMCs. Every receptor here comes from a man in his fifties or sixties in good health and CMV-seropositive. Each CDR3 is given with its conserved first and last residue. A D gene is named only where the DNA matches it firmly. The size of a clone is reported for some rows only, either as once, few or many, or as a class for expanded clones.

v_call	j_call	d_call	clone_size	cdr3_nt	cdr3_aa
TRBV4-3	TRBJ2-1	TRBD2	.	TGCGCCAGCAGCCGGAATCGGGCGGGGGGTTACTACAATGAGCAGTTCTTC	CASSRNRAGGYYNEQFF
TRBV30	TRBJ1-1	.	.	TGTGTCTGGAGTGGGGCATCAGGCACTGAAGCTTTCTTT	CVWSGASGTEAFF
TRBV19	TRBJ2-6	.	.	TGTGCCAGTAGTATCATGGGACAAAACCTAGGCTCTGGGGCCAACGTCCTGACTTTC	CASSIMGQNLGSGANVLTF
TRBV10-3	TRBJ2-7	.	.	TGTGCCATCAGTGATATATCAGGGAACGAGCAGTACTTC	CAISDISGNEQYF
TRBV5-6	TRBJ1-2	TRBD1	once	TGTGCCAGCAGCCTGGACAGGGCCTATGGCTACACCTTC	CASSLDRAYGYTF
TRBV5-6	TRBJ1-5	.	.	TGTGCCAGCAGCTTGATAGGGGCCCCGCGGCCCCAGCATTTT	CASSLIGAPRPQHF
TRBV20-1	TRBJ2-7	.	few	TGCAGTGCTAGACTAGGAAACGAGCAGTACTTC	CSARLGNEQYF
TRBV5-4	TRBJ2-7	TRBD1	.	TGTGCCAGCAGCCAGCCGGGACAGGGGGCCCACGAGCAGTACTTC	CASSQPGQGAHEQYF
TRBV6-1	TRBJ2-3	TRBD2	.	TGTGCCAGCGGCGGGGGGCGTACAGATACGCAGTATTTT	CASGGGRTDTQYF
TRBV16	TRBJ1-2	TRBD1	.	TGTGCCAGCAGCCACCGACAGGGCCCCGGCTACACCTTC	CASSHRQGPGYTF
TRBV2	TRBJ2-7	TRBD2	many	TGTGCCACCGGGGACTACTACGAGCAGTACTTC	CATGDYYEQYF
TRBV7-7	TRBJ2-2	.	.	TGTGCTAGCAGCTTAGATAGCGAAACCGGGGAGCTGTTTTTT	CASSLDSETGELFF
TRBV25-1	TRBJ2-1	TRBD1	.	TGTGCCAGCAGCCCCAGGAGGACAGGGTATTCCTACAATGAGCAGTTCTTC	CASSPRRTGYSYNEQFF
TRBV29-1	TRBJ1-2	.	.	TGCAGCGTGCTACAGGGAACGAGGAGAGGCTACACCTTC	CSVLQGTRRGYTF
TRBV19	TRBJ2-7	.	.	TGTGCCAGTAGTATAGACCGCGGACAGTACTACGAGCAGCACTTC	CASSIDRGQYYEQHF
TRBV2	TRBJ1-2	.	.	TGTGCCAGCAGTGACGACGAGGGCTACTATGGCTACACCTTC	CASSDDEGYYGYTF
TRBV30	TRBJ2-7	TRBD1	.	TGTGCCTGGGAGACGGGTCAGGGGGCTGGCGAGCAGTACTTC	CAWETGQGAGEQYF
TRBV6-5	TRBJ2-1	TRBD2	.	TGTGCCAGCAGTCTAGACCGACTAGCGGTTAATGAGCAGTTCTTC	CASSLDRLAVNEQFF
TRBV6-6	TRBJ1-3	.	.	TGTGCCAGCACCCCAACAGGAGTGCGGAACACCATATATTTT	CASTPTGVRNTIYF
TRBV21-1	TRBJ1-4	.	.	TGTGCCGCCTTCCAGGACACCCTCTTACCCTTAACTAATGAAAAACTGTTTTTT	CAAFQDTLLPLTNEKLFF
TRBV19	TRBJ1-4	TRBD1	.	TGTGCCAGTAGCCCCGGGACAGGGGCCGAAAAACTGTTTTTT	CASSPGTGAEKLFF
TRBV5-8	TRBJ1-5	.	.	TGTGCCAGCAGCCGTGGTCTAGCGACAGATCAGCCCCAGCATTTT	CASSRGLATDQPQHF
TRBV7-2	TRBJ1-4	.	.	TGTGCCAGCAGCTTCGGGGGGCATTTTAATGAAAAACTGTTTTTT	CASSFGGHFNEKLFF
TRBV6-5	TRBJ1-2	.	.	TGTGCCAGCAGTTACGACAACCTAGCGGGCTACACCTTC	CASSYDNLAGYTF
TRBV5-3	TRBJ2-7	TRBD1	.	TGTGCCAGAAGCCCTAACCCCCCGGACAGGGCCCGGGTGATGCGGTACTTC	CARSPNPPDRARVMRYF
TRBV11-2	TRBJ2-3	.	.	TGTGCCAGCACCCCACCGGGCAGGGGCCCAGATACGCAGTATTTT	CASTPPGRGPDTQYF
TRBV5-6	TRBJ2-7	.	.	TGTGCCAGCAGCTCCCAGGGGTCCTACGAGCAGTACTTC	CASSSQGSYEQYF
TRBV2	TRBJ2-5	.	.	TGTGCCAGCAGTCGCGGGACCCCATGGACCCAGTACTTC	CASSRGTPWTQYF
TRBV29-1	TRBJ2-7	TRBD1	once	TGCAGCGTTCAGGGACAGGGGGCCCGCTACGAGCAGTACTTC	CSVQGQGARYEQYF
TRBV5-1	TRBJ2-1	.	.	TGCGCCAGCAGCTTGAGGCTAGCAACCCCGTCGGAGCAGTTCTTC	CASSLRLATPSEQFF
TRBV7-2	TRBJ2-1	TRBD1	.	TGTGCCAGCAGCTTAGACCGGGACAGGGGTTGTTTCTTC	CASSLDRDRGCFF
TRBV7-6	TRBJ2-2	.	few	TGTGCCAGCAGCCCCACAGGAACCATAGGTACCGGGGAGCTGTTTTTT	CASSPTGTIGTGELFF
TRBV6-6	TRBJ2-7	.	few	TGTGCCAGCAGTTTAGCTACTTCCTACGAGCAGTACTTC	CASSLATSYEQYF
TRBV7-9	TRBJ2-1	TRBD2	.	TGTGCCAGCAGCCATAGGACTAGCGGGAGCTCCTACAATGAGCAGTTCTTC	CASSHRTSGSSYNEQFF
TRBV9	TRBJ1-1	TRBD1	few	TGTGCCAGCAGCGACCTGCGACAGGGATCGAAAGCTTTCTTT	CASSDLRQGSKAFF
TRBV18	TRBJ1-1	.	.	TGTGCCAGCTCACCAGACAGTCGCACTGAAGCTTTCTTT	CASSPDSRTEAFF
TRBV5-3	TRBJ2-3	TRBD2	once	TGTGCCAGAAGGCAGGGGACTAGCGGGCCTGATACGCAGTATTTT	CARRQGTSGPDTQYF
TRBV9	TRBJ2-3	TRBD2	.	TGTGCCAGCAGCGTGAGCGGGGCACCAACAGATACGCAGTATTTT	CASSVSGAPTDTQYF
TRBV6-6	TRBJ1-2	TRBD1	.	TGTGCCAGCAGTTACCAAGGGACAGGGAACCCAGGCTACACCTTC	CASSYQGTGNPGYTF
TRBV7-3	TRBJ2-3	TRBD2	.	TGTGCCAGCAGCCCGGGAGGAACCACAGATACGCAGTATTTT	CASSPGGTTDTQYF
TRBV30	TRBJ1-5	.	few	TGTGCCTGGAGTGTACGGACGGACTCTTATAGCAATCAGCCCCAGCATTTT	CAWSVRTDSYSNQPQHF
TRBV7-2	TRBJ1-4	.	.	TGTGCCAGCAGGCCGGGGGGCGCGTATGAAAAACTGTTTTTT	CASRPGGAYEKLFF
TRBV7-2	TRBJ2-5	.	once	TGTGCCAGCAGCTTCGAGGGCAGAGACCAAGAGACCCAGTACTTC	CASSFEGRDQETQYF
TRBV7-2	TRBJ2-1	TRBD1	.	TGTGCCAGCAGCCCGGACAGGGACCCGGGGCCTGGTTGGTTCTTC	CASSPDRDPGPGWFF
TRBV5-8	TRBJ2-7	.	.	TGTGCCAGCACCTTCATACAGGGCAACGAGCAGTACTTC	CASTFIQGNEQYF
TRBV19	TRBJ2-7	.	.	TGTGCCAGTAGTACGCCCGGTTACGGACCGGGGTCCTACGAGCAGTACTTC	CASSTPGYGPGSYEQYF
TRBV28	TRBJ2-5	.	few	TGTGCCAGCAGTTTTCCGAACGGGGAGACCCAGTACTTC	CASSFPNGETQYF
TRBV6-5	TRBJ2-3	TRBD2	.	TGTGCCACCGCGGAGCGGGGGGGAACAGATACGCAGTATTTT	CATAERGGTDTQYF
TRBV15	TRBJ2-3	TRBD2	.	TGTGCCACCAGCAGAAGACTAGCGGGAAACTCGAATACGCAGTATTTT	CATSRRLAGNSNTQYF
TRBV19	TRBJ2-1	.	once	TGTGCCAGTAGTATAAAGTCACTAGACCTCAATGAGCAGTTCTTC	CASSIKSLDLNEQFF